Below, 9 T cell receptor beta chains from the same sample are listed, as sequenced in a study of beta chain features in type 1 diabetes. Sequenced material consisted of expressed TCRB transcripts (all of the isolated RNA was reverse transcribed). Only in-frame clones appear in the TCRdb table, and some are missing; sequencing was by immunoSEQ multiplex PCR. The sample comprises over 500,000 clones, less than 20% of which are singletons, and 0.093% rests with the top ten. The sequenced material came from naive CD4+ T cells from blood. The receptor set was obtained from a young man in good health.

In regard to this clone: Other DNA sequences in the sample encode the same CDR3. The V gene is TRBV5-6, the J gene TRBJ1-1, with D unresolved. Trimming left V 2 bases short and J 2 bases short, with 1 base between. CDR3 size: 11 residues. Germline CDR1 reads SGHDT; CDR2 reads YYEEEE. The CDR3 DNA is TGTGCCAGCAGCTTAAACACTGAAGCTTTCTTT. Residues: CASSLNTEAFF.

This clone was seen at least ten times. This same CDR3 is encoded by further DNA sequences in the sample. The chain carries TRBV14 and TRBJ2-1; D not resolved. CDR3 length equals 11 residues. V lost 3 bases to trimming and J lost 7 bases, with 4 bases between them. Germline V CDR1 and CDR2: SGHDN, FVKESK. CDR3 sequence (DNA): TGTGCCAGCAGCCATCGGAATGAGCAGTTCTTC. Its translation: CASSHRNEQFF.

This clone was counted only a few times. The chain employs TRBV7-8 and TRBJ2-3; 12 nucleotides agree with TRBD2. This CDR3 has 19 residues. Germline CDR1 SGHVS, CDR2 FQNEAQ. V shed 0 bases and J 4 bases; nucleotides not matched to a gene: 11. The CDR3 loop is CASSLANLAGGLIADTQYF. The CDR3 DNA reads as TGTGCCAGCAGCTTAGCGAACCTAGCGGGGGGGCTGATCGCAGATACGCAGTATTTT.

As concerns this clone: Germline is not matched at one junction end, which may reflect a read error. The J gene is TRBJ2-7, the V gene TRBV6-5; 7 bases are a match to TRBD1. CDR1 is MNHEY and CDR2 is SVGAGI in the germline V gene. The CDR3 extends over 12 amino acids. Written as DNA, the CDR3 is TGTGCCAGCAGACGACCGGGACAGCCAGCCGACTTC. Its translation is CASRRPGQPADF.

The genes are TRBV5-1 and TRBJ2-5; D might be TRBD1 (6 bases). V was cut by 5 bases and J by 1 base, with 18 bases left in between. This CDR3 is 16 amino acids long. In germline, CDR1 is SGHRS, CDR2 YFSETQ. Here the CDR3 DNA reads TGCGCCAGCAGACGTGGACAGCTGATATTCCAAGAGACCCAGTACTTC. It encodes CASRRGQLIFQETQYF.

This clone came up a few times. V gene TRBV28 combines with J gene TRBJ1-1, with D unresolved. The CDR3 runs 15 residues. Trimming removed 8 bases at V and 6 bases at J, with 22 bases between. CDR1 and CDR2 (germline): MDHEN, SYDVKM. In DNA, the CDR3 is TGTGCCAGCGGCGTCGTAGAATTGGGGTTCCCTGAAGCTTTCTTT. Protein sequence: CASGVVELGFPEAFF.

The chain couples TRBV14 to TRBJ1-2, with a weak D call TRBD1 (5 bases). The V gene's germline CDR1 is SGHDN and CDR2 FVKESK. This CDR3 is built from 13 residues. Trimming pared 0 bases from V and 7 bases from J, leaving 9 bases between. This CDR3 reads CASSQERGGGYTF. CDR3 sequence (DNA): TGTGCCAGCAGCCAAGAGAGGGGTGGTGGCTACACCTTC.

This clone came up a few times. V is TRBV4-1 and J is TRBJ1-4, with 9 nucleotides matching TRBD1. Germline CDR1 and CDR2: MGHRA and YSYEKL. Trimming cost V 1 base and J 8 bases; bases outside gene matches: 8. CDR3 length: 16 amino acids. DNA for the CDR3: TGCGCCAGCAGCCAAGGGACGGGGACAGGGAACGAAAAACTGTTTTTT. It codes for CASSQGTGTGNEKLFF.

V gene TRBV6-1 combines with J gene TRBJ2-1, with a possible D match to TRBD2 (5 bases). The CDR3 sequence is 12 residues long. CDR1 MNHNS and CDR2 SASEGT come from the germline V gene. With 2 bases removed from V and 10 bases from J, the gap between germline ends came to 9 bases. The CDR3 is CASSESSREQFF. As DNA, the CDR3 is TGTGCCAGCAGTGAATCTAGCAGGGAGCAGTTCTTC.